This T cell receptor beta chain was documented in a study of blood T cells in healthy people across ages. Next came a second PCR, run for roughly 6 to 11 cycles, which used a sample-barcoded 5' primer along with a J-beta primer mix. Using its own MiXCR run on the 5' RACE reads, TCRdb lists one record per CDR3 protein. The repertoire has approximately 1.5 million distinct CDR3 sequences, approximately 42% of them found once; the top ten carry around 4%. The CDR3 totals 15 residues. J was trimmed by 0 bases and V by 3 bases; bases with no gene match: 2. This TCR was recovered from a woman younger than 30 in good health. The chain has TRBV12-3 or TRBV12-4 and TRBJ2-1; 7 bases match TRBD2. The source material was blood. The CDR3, as DNA: TGTGCCAGCAGTTTGAAGCGGGGCTCCTACAATGAGCAGTTCTTC. Amino acids: CASSLKRGSYNEQFF.